This T cell receptor beta chain is from a study of read filtering for tumor transcriptome and immune sequencing. The overall study: TCR-mapped reads were about 4 to 11 million with IR-seq versus roughly 75 to 1,300 with RNA-seq.

This clonotype was detected ten times or more. CDR1 is SGHNT and CDR2 is YYREEE in the germline V gene (reference sequence). V was pared by 5 bases and J by 10 bases, with 15 bases between. The CDR3 sequence is 12 residues long. From approximately 430 ng of RNA, a library with molecular barcoded alpha/delta and beta/gamma adaptors was made. MiXCR, applied by TCRdb to the reads, yields one record per CDR3 protein. The sample yields about 130,000 distinct CDR3 sequences, over 10% seen once. The origin of this receptor is a donor over 35 with multiple myeloma. Sequencing was performed on a population of CD138-negative cells sorted from bone marrow. The chain has TRBV5-4 and TRBJ1-1; possible D gene TRBD1, 5 bases. The CDR3 nucleotides are TGTGCCAGCAGTGACGGCAGGACACGAGCTTTCTTT. Residues: CASSDGRTRAFF.